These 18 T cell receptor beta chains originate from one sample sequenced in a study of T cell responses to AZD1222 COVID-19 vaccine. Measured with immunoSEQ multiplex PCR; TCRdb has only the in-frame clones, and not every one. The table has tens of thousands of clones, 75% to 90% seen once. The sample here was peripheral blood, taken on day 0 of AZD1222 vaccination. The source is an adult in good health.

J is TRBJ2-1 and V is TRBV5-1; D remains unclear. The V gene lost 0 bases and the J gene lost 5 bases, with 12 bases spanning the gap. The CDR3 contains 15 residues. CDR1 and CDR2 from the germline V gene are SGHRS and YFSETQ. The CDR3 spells CASSLESRANNEQFF. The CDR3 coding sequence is TGCGCCAGCAGCTTGGAGAGCCGGGCGAACAATGAGCAGTTCTTC. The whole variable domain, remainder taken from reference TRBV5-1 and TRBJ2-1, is KAGVTQTPRYLIKTRGQQVTLSCSPISGHRSVSWYQQTPGQGLQFLFEYFSETQRNKGNFPGRFSGRQFSNSRSEMNVSTLELGDSALYLCASSLESRANNEQFFGPGTRLTVL.

For the CDR3, the DNA is TGTGCCAGCAGCCATCTCCGGTGGCAGCCCCAGCATTTT. This codes for CASSHLRWQPQHF. This sequence joins TRBV6-5 and TRBJ1-5; no definite D call. This CDR3 is built from 13 residues. Trimming took 6 bases from V and 7 from J, leaving 13 bases between them. Germline V gene sequence: CDR1 MNHEY, CDR2 SVGAGI.

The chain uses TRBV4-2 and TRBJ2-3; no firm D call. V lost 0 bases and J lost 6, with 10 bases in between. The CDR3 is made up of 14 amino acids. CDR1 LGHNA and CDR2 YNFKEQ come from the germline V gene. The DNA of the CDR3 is TGTGCCAGCAGCCAAGATGTATCTATTGATACGCAGTATTTT. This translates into CASSQDVSIDTQYF.

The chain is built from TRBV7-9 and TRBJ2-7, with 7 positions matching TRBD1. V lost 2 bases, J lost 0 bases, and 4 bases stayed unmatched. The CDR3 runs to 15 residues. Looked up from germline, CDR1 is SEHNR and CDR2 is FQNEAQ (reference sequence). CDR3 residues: CASSLPGTDSYEQYF. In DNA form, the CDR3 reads TGTGCCAGCAGCTTACCCGGGACAGACTCCTACGAGCAGTACTTC.

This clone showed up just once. The DNA for the CDR3 is TGTGCAAGTCGCTTAGCCTCAGAGGGAGGGCTGGATACGCAGTATTTT. Translating gives CASRLASEGGLDTQYF. The chain carries TRBV12-2 and TRBJ2-3; the table's D call, TRBD2, was not checked against the DNA. TRBV12-2 is tagged as a pseudogene. The CDR3 consists of 16 residues.

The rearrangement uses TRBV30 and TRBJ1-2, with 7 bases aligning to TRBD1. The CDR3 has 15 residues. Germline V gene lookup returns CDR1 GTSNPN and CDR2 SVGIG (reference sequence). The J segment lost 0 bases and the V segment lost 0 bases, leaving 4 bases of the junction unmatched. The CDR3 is CAWSVRQGANYGYTF. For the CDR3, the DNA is TGTGCCTGGAGTGTCCGACAGGGAGCTAACTATGGCTACACCTTC.

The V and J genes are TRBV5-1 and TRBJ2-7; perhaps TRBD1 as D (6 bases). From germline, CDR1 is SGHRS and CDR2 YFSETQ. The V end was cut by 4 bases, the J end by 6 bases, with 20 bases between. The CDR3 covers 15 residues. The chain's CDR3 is CASSRDRRDISEQYF. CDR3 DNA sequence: TGCGCCAGCAGCAGGGACCGTCGGGACATCTCCGAGCAGTACTTC.

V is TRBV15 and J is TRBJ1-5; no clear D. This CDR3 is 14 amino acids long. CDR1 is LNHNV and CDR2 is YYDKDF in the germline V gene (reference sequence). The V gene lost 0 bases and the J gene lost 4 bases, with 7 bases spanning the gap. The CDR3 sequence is CATSRDFRNQPQHF. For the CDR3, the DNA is TGTGCCACCAGCAGAGATTTTCGGAATCAGCCCCAGCATTTT.

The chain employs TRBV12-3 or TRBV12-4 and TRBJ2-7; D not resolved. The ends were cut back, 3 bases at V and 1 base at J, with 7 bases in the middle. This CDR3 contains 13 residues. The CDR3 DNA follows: TGTGCCAGCAGTTTCTCACAGTCCTACGAGCAGTACTTC. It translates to CASSFSQSYEQYF.

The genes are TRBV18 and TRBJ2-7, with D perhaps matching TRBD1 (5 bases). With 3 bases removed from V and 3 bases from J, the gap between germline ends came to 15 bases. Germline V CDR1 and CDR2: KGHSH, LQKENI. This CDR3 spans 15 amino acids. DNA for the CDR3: TGTGCCAGCTCACCCCCACAGGCGTGGGGCTACGAGCAGTACTTC. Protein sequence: CASSPPQAWGYEQYF.

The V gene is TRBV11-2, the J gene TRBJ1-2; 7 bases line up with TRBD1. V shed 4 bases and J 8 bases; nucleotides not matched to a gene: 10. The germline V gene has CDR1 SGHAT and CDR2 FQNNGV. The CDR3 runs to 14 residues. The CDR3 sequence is CASSSQTGLGGYTF. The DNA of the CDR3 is TGTGCCAGCAGCTCACAGACAGGGTTAGGCGGCTACACCTTC.

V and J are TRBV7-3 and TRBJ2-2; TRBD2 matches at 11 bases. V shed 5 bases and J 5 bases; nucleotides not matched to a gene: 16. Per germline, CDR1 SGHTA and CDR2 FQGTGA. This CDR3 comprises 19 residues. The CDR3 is CASSPAWGSGGANTGELFF. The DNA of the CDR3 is TGTGCCAGCAGCCCCGCTTGGGGTAGCGGGGGGGCAAATACCGGGGAGCTGTTTTTT.

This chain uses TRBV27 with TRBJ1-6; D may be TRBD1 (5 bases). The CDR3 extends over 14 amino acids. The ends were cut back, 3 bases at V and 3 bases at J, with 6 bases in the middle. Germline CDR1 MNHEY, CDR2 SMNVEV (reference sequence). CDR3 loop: CASSLDNYNSPLHF. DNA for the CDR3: TGTGCCAGCAGTTTGGACAACTATAATTCACCCCTCCACTTT.

In DNA form, the CDR3 reads TGCAGTGCTAGTCCCGCCAGCGGGAGCTTCGAGCAGTACTTC. This translates into CSASPASGSFEQYF. V and J are TRBV20-1 and TRBJ2-7; the match to TRBD2 covers 8 bases. Germline V CDR1 and CDR2: DFQATT, SNEGSKA (reference sequence). J lost 6 bases, V lost 3 bases, and 10 bases had no gene match. The CDR3 covers 14 residues.

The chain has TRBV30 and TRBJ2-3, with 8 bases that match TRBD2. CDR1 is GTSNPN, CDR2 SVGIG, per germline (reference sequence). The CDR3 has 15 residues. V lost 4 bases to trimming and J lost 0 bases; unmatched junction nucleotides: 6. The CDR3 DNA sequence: TGTGCCTGGAACGGGGGGGATACTAGCACAGATACGCAGTATTTT. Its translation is CAWNGGDTSTDTQYF.

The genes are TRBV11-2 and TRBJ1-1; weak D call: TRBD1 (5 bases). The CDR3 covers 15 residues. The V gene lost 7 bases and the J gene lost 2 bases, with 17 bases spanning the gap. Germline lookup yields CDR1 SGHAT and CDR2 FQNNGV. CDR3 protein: CASNPGTSINTEAFF. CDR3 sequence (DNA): TGTGCCAGCAACCCTGGGACCTCGATTAACACTGAAGCTTTCTTT.

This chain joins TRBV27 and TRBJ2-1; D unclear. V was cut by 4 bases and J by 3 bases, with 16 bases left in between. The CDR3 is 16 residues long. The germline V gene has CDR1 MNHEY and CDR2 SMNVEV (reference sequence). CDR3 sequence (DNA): TGTGCCAGCAGTTCAGATCACCAGGTCCTCTACAATGAGCAGTTCTTC. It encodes CASSSDHQVLYNEQFF.

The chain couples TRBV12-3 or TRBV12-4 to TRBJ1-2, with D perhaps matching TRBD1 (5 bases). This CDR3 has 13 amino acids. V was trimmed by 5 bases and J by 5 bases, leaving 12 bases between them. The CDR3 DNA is TGTGCCAGCAGTCCGGGGACGTATTATGGCTACACCTTC. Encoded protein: CASSPGTYYGYTF.